The entry below describes one T cell receptor (beta chain). Antigen specificity is unknown. The germline V gene has CDR1 SGHAT and CDR2 FQNNGV. The germline V and J ends were trimmed by 6 bases and 1 base, with 10 bases remaining between them. The CDR3 has 13 residues. This entry is derived from a study of shared clonotypes between healthy human individuals. Regarding the study as a whole: Blood was the only sampled material, and tissue repertoires likely differ.

The table came from immunoSEQ multiplex PCR; TCRdb's copy has only in-frame clones and leaves some out. This table has over 750,000 clones, around 96% appearing once. Naive CD8 cells lacked CD45RO, underwent positive selection for CCR7 and left out terminally differentiated effector memory CD45RA+ cells. Nashville, Tennessee was home to all donors, each a Caucasian adult. The chain employs TRBV11-2 and TRBJ2-7; D gene ambiguous. The source material was naive CD8+ T cells sorted from blood. This TCR came from a man aged 30 to 39 in good health. The CDR3 DNA reads as TGTGCCAGCAGACATCCTAGGTCCTACGAGCAGTACTTC. Encoded protein: CASRHPRSYEQYF.